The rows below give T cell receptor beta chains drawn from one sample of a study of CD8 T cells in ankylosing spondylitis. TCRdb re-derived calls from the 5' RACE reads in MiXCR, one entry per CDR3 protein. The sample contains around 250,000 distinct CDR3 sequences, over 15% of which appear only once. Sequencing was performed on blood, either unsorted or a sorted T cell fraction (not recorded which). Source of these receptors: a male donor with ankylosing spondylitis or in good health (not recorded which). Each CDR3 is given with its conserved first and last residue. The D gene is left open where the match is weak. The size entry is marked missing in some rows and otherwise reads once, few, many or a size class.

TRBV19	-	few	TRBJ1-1	TGTGCCGGGCGCCCTGAAGCTTTCTTT	CAGRPEAFF
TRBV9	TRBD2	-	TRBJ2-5	TGTGCCAGCAGCGTAGGACGAGGGGTAGCGGGAGGGGGCCAAGAGACCCAGTACTTC	CASSVGRGVAGGGQETQYF
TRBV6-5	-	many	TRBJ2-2	TGTGCCAGCAGTTACTCGGGGGGTAACACCGGGGAGCTGTTTTTT	CASSYSGGNTGELFF
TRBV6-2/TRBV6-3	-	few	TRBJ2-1	TGTGCCAGCAGTGCGCCGGGACAAATGGACTGGGGAATAAATGAGCAGTTCTTC	CASSAPGQMDWGINEQFF
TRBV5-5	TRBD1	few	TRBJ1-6	TGTGCCAGCAGCTTGGCCTCGACAGGGGGCTATAATTCACCCCTCCACTTT	CASSLASTGGYNSPLHF
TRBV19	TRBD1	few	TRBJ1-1	TGTGCCAGTAGTATAGGGACAGGGATTGCCACTGAAGCTTTCTTT	CASSIGTGIATEAFF
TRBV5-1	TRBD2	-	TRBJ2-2	TGCGCCAGCAGCTTTCCTAGCGGGAGGGCAGACACCGGGGAGCTGTTTTTT	CASSFPSGRADTGELFF
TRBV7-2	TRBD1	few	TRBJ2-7	TGTGCCACCCGGGACAGGGGATCCTACGAGCAGTACTTC	CATRDRGSYEQYF
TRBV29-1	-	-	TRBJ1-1	TGCAGCGTGCCAGACAGGACCAGAAATGCGAACACTGAAGCTTTCTTT	CSVPDRTRNANTEAFF
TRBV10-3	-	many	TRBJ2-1	TGTGCCACCGGACACACCTTTAGCGCAACCGAAAGGGGTGAGCAGTTCTTC	CATGHTFSATERGEQFF
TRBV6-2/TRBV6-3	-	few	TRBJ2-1	TGTGCCAGCAGTCCGTTCTACAATGAGCAGTTCTTC	CASSPFYNEQFF
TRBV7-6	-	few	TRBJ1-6	TGTGCCAGCAGCCCCCGGGGGCCTTCACCCCTCCACTTT	CASSPRGPSPLHF
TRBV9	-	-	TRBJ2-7	TGTGCCAGCAGCGTAGCTGGCGACGAGCAGTACTTC	CASSVAGDEQYF
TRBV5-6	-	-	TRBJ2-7	TGTGCCAGCAGCTTCGGGGGGCACGAGCAGTACTTC	CASSFGGHEQYF
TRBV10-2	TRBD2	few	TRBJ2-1	TGCGCCAGCAGTGAGTCTAGCGGGAGTCGCAATGAGCAGTTCTTC	CASSESSGSRNEQFF
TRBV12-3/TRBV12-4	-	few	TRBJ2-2	-	CAISFPGLKPFGGELFFF
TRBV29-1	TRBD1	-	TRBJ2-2	TGCAGCGTTGAAGATGCAGGACAGGGGGTTGCCGGGGAGCTGTTTTTT	CSVEDAGQGVAGELFF
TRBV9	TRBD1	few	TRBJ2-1	TGTGCCAGCAGCGTAGACAGGGGGCTCCAGGTGCAGTTCTTC	CASSVDRGLQVQFF
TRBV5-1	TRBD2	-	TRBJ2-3	TGCGCCAGCAGCTTGTCCGGGACTAGCGGCACAGATACGCAGTATTTT	CASSLSGTSGTDTQYF
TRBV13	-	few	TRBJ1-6	TGTGCCAGCAGCGTTGGGGGTGATTCACCCCTCCACTTT	CASSVGGDSPLHF
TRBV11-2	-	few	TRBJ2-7	TGTGCCAGCAGCTTAGAGGCAGGCCGATCCTACGAGCAGTACTTC	CASSLEAGRSYEQYF
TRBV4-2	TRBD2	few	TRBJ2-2	TGTGCCAGCAGCCCCCTGGAGCTAGCGGGGAGCACCGGGGAGCTGTTTTTT	CASSPLELAGSTGELFF
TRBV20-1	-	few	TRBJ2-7	TGCAGTGCTAGAGAAAAGGCAAGGGACACCACCTACGAGCAGTACTTC	CSAREKARDTTYEQYF
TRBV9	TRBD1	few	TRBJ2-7	TGTGCCAGCAGCGCCGGGACAGGGCACGAGCAGTACTTC	CASSAGTGHEQYF
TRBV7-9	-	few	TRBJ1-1	TGTGCCAGCAGCTTAGCCACGGGGTCACCGAACACTGAAGCTTTCTTT	CASSLATGSPNTEAFF
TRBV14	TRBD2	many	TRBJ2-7	TGTGCCAGCAGCCAAGATGGGGGGACTAGCGGGAGTACGTCAGTGCGGGAGCAGTACTTC	CASSQDGGTSGSTSVREQYF
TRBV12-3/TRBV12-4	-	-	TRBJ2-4	TGTGCCAGCAGTTTTCGCATGATAGCCAAAAACATTCAGTACTTC	CASSFRMIAKNIQYF
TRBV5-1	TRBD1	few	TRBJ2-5	TGCGCCAGCAGAGGGACAGCCACCGAAGAGACCCAGTACTTC	CASRGTATEETQYF
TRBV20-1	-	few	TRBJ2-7	TGCAGTGCTGGGGACATGGAAGGAATTTTTATCGAGCAGTACTTC	CSAGDMEGIFIEQYF
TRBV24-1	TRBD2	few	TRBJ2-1	TGTGCCACCAGGGGTAGCGGGAGGCATGAGCAGTTCTTC	CATRGSGRHEQFF
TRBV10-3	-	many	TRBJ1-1	TGTGCCATCAGTGACCGAGAATCTCCGAACACTGAAGCTTTCTTT	CAISDRESPNTEAFF
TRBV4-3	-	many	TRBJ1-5	TGCGCCAGCAGCCAAGATAGGGTTGGGGATCAGCCCCAGCATTTT	CASSQDRVGDQPQHF
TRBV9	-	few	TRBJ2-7	TGTGCCAGCAGCCCCGCAGGGGACCCCTACGAGCAGTACTTC	CASSPAGDPYEQYF
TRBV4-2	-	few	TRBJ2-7	TGTGCCAGCAGCCAAGAGTCCCCCTACGAGCAGTACTTC	CASSQESPYEQYF
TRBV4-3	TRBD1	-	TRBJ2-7	TGCGCCAGCAGCCAAGATTTTTTTGCGGACAGGACCTACGAGCAGTACTTC	CASSQDFFADRTYEQYF
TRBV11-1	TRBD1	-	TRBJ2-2	TGTGCCAGCAGCTTAGTGACAGGGTCGGGCACCGGGGAGCTGTTTTTT	CASSLVTGSGTGELFF
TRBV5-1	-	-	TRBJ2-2	TGCGCCACCACGGACTTAAACACCGGGGAGCTGTTTTTT	CATTDLNTGELFF
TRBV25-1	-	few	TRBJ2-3	TGTGCCAGCAGTGATAGTCCCCAGGGCGGCACAGATACGCAGTATTTT	CASSDSPQGGTDTQYF
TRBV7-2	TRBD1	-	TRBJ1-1	TGTGCCAGCAGCCCCTGGGACAGGCTGAACACTGAAGCTTTCTTT	CASSPWDRLNTEAFF
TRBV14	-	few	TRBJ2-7	TGTGCCAGCAGCCAAGGGGGCCGGACCTACGAGCAGTACTTC	CASSQGGRTYEQYF
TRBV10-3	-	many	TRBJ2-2	TGTGCCATCCGGAGGGACACCGGGGAGCTGTTTTTT	CAIRRDTGELFF
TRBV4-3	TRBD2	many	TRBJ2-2	TGCGCCAGCAGCCCCGGGACTAGCGGGAATACCGGGGAGCTGTTTTTT	CASSPGTSGNTGELFF
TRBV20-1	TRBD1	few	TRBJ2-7	TGCAGTGCTAGAGTCCGGCAGGGGGTTGGTTACGAGCAGTACTTC	CSARVRQGVGYEQYF
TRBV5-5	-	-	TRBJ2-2	TGTGCCAGCACCCTGTGGGGGAACACCGGGGAGCTGTTTTTT	CASTLWGNTGELFF
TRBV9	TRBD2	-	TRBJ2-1	TGTGCCAGCAGCGTCTCGCGGGAGGACAATGAGCAGTTCTTC	CASSVSREDNEQFF
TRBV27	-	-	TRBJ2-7	TGTGCCAGCAGTTTGTCGGGACAAGCCTACGAGCAGTACTTC	CASSLSGQAYEQYF
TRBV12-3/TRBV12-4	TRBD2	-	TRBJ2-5	TGTGCCAGCAGTTTAGCGCTAGCGGGAGGAGAGACCCAGTACTTC	CASSLALAGGETQYF
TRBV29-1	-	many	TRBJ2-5	TGCAGCGTACACAGGGAGGTCCAAGAGACCCAGTACTTC	CSVHREVQETQYF
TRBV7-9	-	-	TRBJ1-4	TGTGCCAGCAGCTCCCTTGGGGCTAATGAAAAACTGTTTTTT	CASSSLGANEKLFF
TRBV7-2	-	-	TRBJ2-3	TGTGCCAGCAGATACCGGGGAGCAGATACGCAGTATTTT	CASRYRGADTQYF
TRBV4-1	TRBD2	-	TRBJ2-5	TGCGCCAGCAGCCATTTGGATTCCGGCGGGGGCCAGTACTTC	CASSHLDSGGGQYF
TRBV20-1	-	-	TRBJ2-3	TGCAGTGCTAGGGACTTGGCGGGTAGCACAGATACGCAGTATTTT	CSARDLAGSTDTQYF
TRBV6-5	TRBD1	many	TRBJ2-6	TGTGCCAGCAGTTACGACAGGGTCTCTGGGGCCAACGTCCTGACTTTC	CASSYDRVSGANVLTF